This entry lists 27 T cell receptor beta chains sequenced from one sample in a study of shared clonotypes between healthy human individuals. Generated by immunoSEQ multiplex PCR, the TCRdb table keeps only in-frame clones and is missing some. The table records 1,100,000 or so clones, 75% to 85% of them present only once. The sample comprised memory CD4+ T cells from PBMCs. Subset indicated: CD45RA-negative fraction. The receptors stem from a man between 18 and 35 years old in good health. Some clones in this sample may be carry-over from other donors' samples.

CDR3 sequence reads: CASKFTLGADYGYTF. The CDR3 DNA follows: TGTGCCAGCAAGTTTACCCTCGGGGCCGACTATGGCTACACCTTC. This chain connects TRBV28 to TRBJ1-2; D is perhaps TRBD1 (5 bases). Trimming cost V 7 bases and J 3 bases, with 18 bases left between them. Germline assignment: CDR1 MDHEN and CDR2 SYDVKM. CDR3 length: 15 amino acids.

The V and J genes are TRBV21-1 and TRBJ2-7; TRBD1 is taken as the D call from the table, unchecked against the DNA. TRBV21-1 is termed a pseudogene. The CDR3 has 14 amino acids. CDR3 in amino acids: CASSGRGQDYEQYF. CDR3 DNA sequence: TGTGCCAGCAGCGGTAGGGGACAAGACTACGAGCAGTACTTC.

This chain uses TRBV2 with TRBJ2-6; 9 bases line up with TRBD1. The V and J ends lost 4 bases and 0 bases, in that order; junction bases with no gene match: 1. The CDR3 loop spans 16 amino acids. CDR1 SNHLY and CDR2 FYNNEI come from the germline V gene. This CDR3 is CASSGGQGSGANVLTF. The CDR3 nucleotides are TGTGCCAGCAGTGGGGGACAGGGCTCTGGGGCCAACGTCCTGACTTTC.

This chain connects TRBV30 to TRBJ1-6; D remains unclear. Trimming removed 2 bases from V and 13 bases from J, with 9 bases in between. The CDR3 loop spans 11 amino acids. The germline V gene encodes CDR1 GTSNPN and CDR2 SVGIG (reference sequence). The CDR3 DNA is TGTGCCTGGAGTCCCAATGGTCCCCTCCACTTT. Protein: CAWSPNGPLHF. Full variable domain (missing parts from reference TRBV30 and TRBJ1-6): SQTIHQWPATLVQPVGSPLSLECTVEGTSNPNLYWYRQAAGRGLQLLFYSVGIGQISSEVPQNLSASRPQDRQFILSSKKLLLSDSGFYLCAWSPNGPLHFGNGTRLTVT.

The chain is built from TRBV5-6 and TRBJ1-6, with D maybe TRBD1 (5 bases). Germline V gene lookup returns CDR1 SGHDT and CDR2 YYEEEE. The V gene lost 0 bases and the J gene lost 5 bases, with 12 bases spanning the gap. The CDR3 has 16 residues. CDR3 residues: CASSLASGMNNSPLHF. In DNA form, the CDR3 reads TGTGCCAGCAGCTTGGCTTCAGGGATGAATAATTCACCCCTCCACTTT.

A remark on this clone: At one boundary the junction diverges from the germline segment, which might be a read error. This sequence joins TRBV4-3 and TRBJ1-1; D call uncertain. Germline V gene data show CDR1 as LGHNA and CDR2 as YSLEER. This CDR3 region has 13 residues. CDR3 amino acids: CASSQDRNAEAFF. DNA of the CDR3: TGCGCCAGCAGCCAAGATCGGAACGCTGAAGCTTTCTTT.

This chain connects TRBV5-1 to TRBJ2-5; D not resolved. CDR1 SGHRS and CDR2 YFSETQ come from the germline V gene. Trimming stripped 0 bases from V and 3 bases from J, with 9 bases between. This CDR3 comprises 14 residues. CDR3 loop: CASSLGLSKETQYF. As DNA, the CDR3 is TGCGCCAGCAGCTTGGGGCTTTCGAAAGAGACCCAGTACTTC.

J is TRBJ1-1 and V is TRBV6-5; D may be TRBD1 (5 bases). Looked up from germline, CDR1 is MNHEY and CDR2 is SVGAGI. V was clipped by 10 bases and J by 0 bases, with 12 bases between them. The CDR3 runs 13 residues. The CDR3 spells CATSDRVNTEAFF. The CDR3 nucleotides read TGTGCCACATCCGACAGAGTGAACACTGAAGCTTTCTTT.

This sequence joins TRBV19 and TRBJ1-5; no clear D. V lost 6 bases to trimming and J lost 7 bases, with 16 bases between them. CDR3 length: 14 amino acids. The V gene's germline CDR1 is LNHDA and CDR2 SQIVND (reference sequence). The CDR3 region is CASSHDRLSQPQHF. The CDR3 bases are TGTGCCAGTAGCCATGACCGGTTGAGCCAGCCCCAGCATTTT.

This clone was counted between two and nine times. The chain employs TRBV30 and TRBJ1-1, with 7 bases lining up with TRBD1. The V gene end was trimmed by 1 base and the J gene end by 3 bases; junction bases not matched to a gene: 11. In germline, CDR1 is GTSNPN, CDR2 SVGIG (reference sequence). This CDR3 has 16 residues. The CDR3 loop is CAWSAYRGVRDTEAFF. Written as DNA, the CDR3 is TGTGCCTGGAGTGCCTACAGGGGCGTTCGCGACACTGAAGCTTTCTTT.

Details on this clone: Other DNA sequences in this specimen translate into the identical CDR3. V gene TRBV28 combines with J gene TRBJ1-1; D is undetermined. The germline V gene encodes CDR1 MDHEN and CDR2 SYDVKM. The CDR3 consists of 11 residues. V was cut by 3 bases and J by 2 bases, with 1 base left in between. The CDR3 sequence: CASSFNTEAFF. The DNA for the CDR3 is TGTGCCAGCAGTTTCAACACTGAAGCTTTCTTT.

This clone has just one count. CDR3 nucleotide sequence: TGTGCCAGCAGCCCGAGCGGGAGGGGCACAGATACGCAGTATTTT. This gives the protein CASSPSGRGTDTQYF. V usage is TRBV27 and J usage is TRBJ2-3; TRBD2 aligns across 10 bases. The CDR3 length is 15 residues. Trimming took 6 bases from V and 1 from J; bases not matched to a gene: 4. Germline V gene sequence: CDR1 MNHEY, CDR2 SMNVEV (reference sequence).

This chain connects TRBV11-1 to TRBJ2-5; TRBD2 matches 9 bases. The CDR3 is 15 residues long. Germline values: CDR1 SGHAT, CDR2 FQDESV (reference sequence). With V trimmed by 5 bases and J by 5 bases, 9 bases remained unmatched. In DNA, the CDR3 is TGTGCCAGCAGCCCGCGGGAGGGTAGTGTGGAGACCCAGTACTTC. Amino acids: CASSPREGSVETQYF.

The rearrangement links TRBV10-3 to TRBJ2-1; D remains unclear. Deletions cut 2 bases from V and 7 bases from J, with 6 bases between. This CDR3 region has 12 residues. Germline CDR1 ENHRY, CDR2 SYGVKD. The CDR3 nucleotides are TGTGCCATCAGTGAGGGGAAGAATGAGCAGTTCTTC. Its translation: CAISEGKNEQFF.

The V gene is TRBV5-1, the J gene TRBJ2-2; 8 nucleotides match TRBD1. Germline lookup yields CDR1 SGHRS and CDR2 YFSETQ. This CDR3 has 16 amino acids. Unmatched junction bases numbered 12, after V lost 6 bases and J lost 5 bases. The CDR3 DNA reads as TGCGCCAGCACCGACTCAGGGGGCCCGGGAACCGGGGAGCTGTTTTTT. Residues: CASTDSGGPGTGELFF.

The rearrangement joins TRBV2 to TRBJ2-6; TRBD1 aligns across 8 bases. Losses at the gene ends were 5 bases for V and 8 bases for J; bases not matched to a gene: 5. Germline V gene lookup returns CDR1 SNHLY and CDR2 FYNNEI. CDR3 length: 14 amino acids. The CDR3: CASSQRQGSNVLTF. The CDR3 DNA follows: TGTGCCAGCAGTCAAAGACAGGGGTCCAACGTCCTGACTTTC.

About this clone: This CDR3 is also generated by other DNA sequences in the sample. The chain recombines TRBV5-1 with TRBJ2-7, with 10 nucleotides matching TRBD1. The CDR3 spans 14 residues. V trimming: 1 base; J trimming: 4 bases; junction bases outside the gene matches: 2. The germline V gene has CDR1 SGHRS and CDR2 YFSETQ. The CDR3 here is CASSLRQGAYEQYF. The CDR3 DNA reads TGCGCCAGCAGCTTGAGACAGGGGGCTTACGAGCAGTACTTC. Full variable domain (missing parts from reference TRBV5-1 and TRBJ2-7): KAGVTQTPRYLIKTRGQQVTLSCSPISGHRSVSWYQQTPGQGLQFLFEYFSETQRNKGNFPGRFSGRQFSNSRSEMNVSTLELGDSALYLCASSLRQGAYEQYFGPGTRLTVT.

This clone was observed at least ten times. The chain couples TRBV2 to TRBJ2-7; TRBD1 is a possible D gene (6 bases). Trimming removed 10 bases at V and 3 bases at J, with 13 bases between. Germline values: CDR1 SNHLY, CDR2 FYNNEI. The CDR3 has 12 residues. The chain's CDR3 is CATNTGSYEQYF. CDR3 bases: TGTGCCACGAATACAGGGAGCTACGAGCAGTACTTC.

The chain links TRBV6-1 to TRBJ2-7, with 9 bases fitting TRBD2. The CDR3 consists of 17 residues. The germline V gene has CDR1 MNHNS and CDR2 SASEGT. J was trimmed by 3 bases and V by 0 bases; bases with no gene match: 9. The CDR3 protein is CASSEALNSGGGYEQYF. The CDR3 DNA reads TGTGCCAGCAGTGAAGCCCTCAATAGCGGGGGTGGCTACGAGCAGTACTTC.

The V gene is TRBV7-6, the J gene TRBJ2-3; D gene uncertain. The V and J ends lost 1 base and 0 bases respectively, with 8 bases between them. Germline V CDR1 and CDR2: SGHVS, FNYEAQ. The CDR3 has 15 residues. The CDR3 DNA follows: TGTGCCAGCAGCTTAGGGGTGGGAAGCACAGATACGCAGTATTTT. Translation: CASSLGVGSTDTQYF. The full variable domain, completed using reference TRBV7-6 and TRBJ2-3, is GAGVSQSPRYKVTKRGQDVALRCDPISGHVSLYWYRQALGQGPEFLTYFNYEAQQDKSGLPNDRFSAERPEGSISTLTIQRTEQRDSAMYRCASSLGVGSTDTQYFGPGTRLTVL.

The rearrangement joins TRBV5-1 to TRBJ2-7; D possibly uses TRBD1 or TRBD2 (5 bases each). The length of the CDR3 is 14 residues. Trimming shortened V by 7 bases and J by 3 bases, and 17 bases separated the two germline ends. Germline values: CDR1 SGHRS, CDR2 YFSETQ. This CDR3 is CASGMGDRGYEQYF. CDR3 sequence (DNA): TGCGCCAGCGGCATGGGGGATCGGGGCTACGAGCAGTACTTC. Drawing the rest from reference TRBV5-1 and TRBJ2-7, the complete variable domain is KAGVTQTPRYLIKTRGQQVTLSCSPISGHRSVSWYQQTPGQGLQFLFEYFSETQRNKGNFPGRFSGRQFSNSRSEMNVSTLELGDSALYLCASGMGDRGYEQYFGPGTRLTVT.

The rearrangement uses TRBV18 and TRBJ2-3; no reliable D call. The CDR3 sequence is 15 residues long. Between the trimmed V and J ends, which lost 0 bases and 5 bases, there was a span of 12 bases. Germline V gene lookup returns CDR1 KGHSH and CDR2 LQKENI. This CDR3 is CASSPPGGRRDTQYF. The CDR3 DNA follows: TGTGCCAGCTCACCACCCGGCGGAAGGAGAGATACGCAGTATTTT. Complete variable domain (other parts from reference TRBV18 and TRBJ2-3): NAGVMQNPRHLVRRRGQEARLRCSPMKGHSHVYWYRQLPEEGLKFMVYLQKENIIDESGMPKERFSAEFPKEGPSILRIQQVVRGDSAAYFCASSPPGGRRDTQYFGPGTRLTVL.

The V call is TRBV10-3, the J call TRBJ2-3, with 10 bases identical to TRBD1. The V and J ends lost 6 bases and 6 bases, in that order; junction bases with no gene match: 3. The CDR3 contains 13 residues. CDR1 and CDR2 (germline): ENHRY, SYGVKD. The CDR3 sequence: CAISGQGGDTQYF. CDR3 nucleotides: TGTGCCATCAGCGGACAGGGGGGGGATACGCAGTATTTT.

The chain recombines TRBV7-3 with TRBJ1-1; the D is unclear. This CDR3 is 13 amino acids long. The germline CDR1 and CDR2 sequences are SGHTA and FQGTGA. Trimming pared 5 bases from V and 6 bases from J, leaving 13 bases between. The CDR3 region is CASSLEGLAEAFF. The CDR3 region has the DNA TGTGCCAGCAGCCTTGAGGGTCTGGCTGAAGCTTTCTTT. The full variable domain, its missing parts supplied by reference TRBV7-3 and TRBJ1-1, is GAGVSQTPSNKVTEKGKYVELRCDPISGHTALYWYRQSLGQGPEFLIYFQGTGAADDSGLPNDRFFAVRPEGSVSTLKIQRTERGDSAVYLCASSLEGLAEAFFGQGTRLTVV.

This chain uses TRBV6-4 with TRBJ2-2; 7 bases are a match to TRBD2. The CDR3 runs to 12 residues. Germline lookup yields CDR1 MRHNA and CDR2 SNTAGT. The V segment lost 6 bases and the J segment 6 bases; nucleotides outside the gene matches: 1. The CDR3 DNA is TGTGCCAGCAGCGGACTAGCCGGGGAGCTGTTTTTT. Protein: CASSGLAGELFF.

This sequence joins TRBV10-2 and TRBJ1-1; D remains ambiguous. CDR1 is WSHSY and CDR2 is SAAADI in the germline V gene. The CDR3 spans 16 residues. Trimming pared 6 bases from V and 0 bases from J, leaving 17 bases between. The CDR3 DNA is TGCGCCAGCAGCTGGTCCTCCATTGACATGAACACTGAAGCTTTCTTT. It codes for CASSWSSIDMNTEAFF.

This rearrangement joins TRBV10-3 to TRBJ1-2; 8 bases match TRBD1. The length of the CDR3 is 15 residues. After removal of 5 bases from V and 7 bases from J, the junction contained 12 bases not matched to a gene. CDR1 is ENHRY and CDR2 is SYGVKD in the germline V gene. The CDR3 DNA reads TGTGCCATCAGTCCGGCCCCGACAGGGGAAAGTGGCTACACCTTC. This gives the protein CAISPAPTGESGYTF.